The clone carrying this T cell receptor (beta chain) was observed a few times. The germline V gene has CDR1 LNHNV and CDR2 YYDKDF (reference sequence). The CDR3 is 15 amino acids. With 3 bases clipped from V and 5 bases from J, the junction kept 4 bases outside the gene matches. Total RNA extraction was carried out from unfractionated whole blood. The sample is drawn from a study of human T cells and chemical hapten exposure. TCRdb re-called the 5' RACE reads through MiXCR, storing one row per CDR3 protein. The sample includes 110,000 or so distinct CDR3 sequences, 15% to 20% of them seen just once. The TCR sequence derives from a human donor in good health. The V gene is TRBV15, the J gene TRBJ1-6, with 7 bases that match TRBD1. The CDR3 loop reads CATSRQTGNNSPLHF. The CDR3 DNA sequence: TGTGCCACCAGCAGGCAGACAGGGAATAATTCACCCCTCCACTTT.